Below are 18 T cell receptor beta chains sequenced from a single sample in a study of human T cells and chemical hapten exposure. Via MiXCR, TCRdb re-called the RACE reads, giving one row per CDR3 protein. Of about 290,000 distinct CDR3 sequences listed, 7.5% to 8% are singletons. Time point specified: pre-sensitization, week 0. Treatment indicated: therapeutic diphenylcyclopropenone sensitization with weekly scalp DPC. This material consisted of whole blood, taken in connection with sensitization to the hapten diphenylcyclopropenone (DPC). Source of these receptors: a young man with alopecia areata. Some clones in this sample may be carry-over from other donors' samples.

J is TRBJ2-7 and V is TRBV5-1; D gene unclear. The V gene's germline CDR1 is SGHRS and CDR2 YFSETQ. The V gene lost 4 bases and the J gene lost 4 bases, with 9 bases spanning the gap. This CDR3 comprises 12 residues. This CDR3 is CASSVSQYEQYF. The CDR3, as DNA: TGCGCCAGCAGCGTAAGCCAGTACGAGCAGTACTTC.

This clonotype showed up many times. The V call is TRBV29-1, the J call TRBJ1-1; TRBD1 matches 7 bases. Germline CDR1 is SQVTM and CDR2 is ANQGSEA. With 0 bases clipped from V and 1 base from J, the junction kept 2 bases outside the gene matches. CDR3 length: 14 residues. This chain's CDR3 is CSVEDDRENTEAFF. In DNA form, the CDR3 reads TGCAGCGTTGAAGATGACAGGGAGAACACTGAAGCTTTCTTT.

This clonotype was counted a few times. The rearrangement uses TRBV5-1 and TRBJ1-3; 7 bases are a match to TRBD1. Germline V gives CDR1 SGHRS, CDR2 YFSETQ. Trimming took 4 bases from V and 0 from J; bases not matched to a gene: 4. The CDR3 is made up of 15 amino acids. The CDR3 loop reads CASSPRQGSGNTIYF. CDR3 bases: TGCGCCAGCAGCCCTCGACAGGGCTCTGGAAACACCATATATTTT.

The chain carries TRBV12-3 or TRBV12-4 and TRBJ2-6; D is unclear. Between the trimmed V and J ends, which lost 1 base and 2 bases, there was a span of 6 bases. This CDR3 has 15 amino acids. The CDR3, as DNA: TGTGCCAGCAGTTTAGTTAGGACTGGGGCCAACGTCCTGACTTTC. Translating gives CASSLVRTGANVLTF.

The chain couples TRBV4-2 to TRBJ2-7; 8 bases are a match to TRBD1. Germline V gene sequence: CDR1 LGHNA, CDR2 YNFKEQ. Trimming took 0 bases from V and 6 from J; bases not matched to a gene: 7. This CDR3 has 15 amino acids. The DNA of the CDR3 is TGTGCCAGCAGCCAAGAAAAACAGGGGGGAGGCGAGCAGTACTTC. This encodes CASSQEKQGGGEQYF.

This clonotype was seen at least ten times. CDR3 in DNA: TGTGCCAGCAGCTTAGAGTCCGGGACGGGCGTAACTCTATATTTT. Translating it yields CASSLESGTGVTLYF. The chain joins TRBV7-2 to TRBJ1-3; maybe TRBD1 (5 bases). This CDR3 is built from 15 residues. V was trimmed by 1 base and J by 14 bases, leaving 21 bases between them. Germline values: CDR1 SGHTA, CDR2 FQGNSA. Supplemented by reference TRBV7-2 and TRBJ1-3, the full variable domain reads GAGVSQSPSNKVTEKGKDVELRCDPISGHTALYWYRQSLGQGLEFLIYFQGNSAPDKSGLPSDRFSAERTGGSVSTLTIQRTQQEDSAVYLCASSLESGTGVTLYFGEGSWLTVV.

This clonotype was detected many times. The chain couples TRBV20-1 to TRBJ2-3; 11 nucleotides align to TRBD2. The junction had 1 base not matched to a gene; V was cut back by 7 bases and J by 4 bases. The germline gives CDR1 DFQATT, CDR2 SNEGSKA (reference sequence). The length of the CDR3 is 12 residues. The CDR3 coding sequence is TGCAGTGTAGCGGGGGGGCCAGATACGCAGTATTTT. This translates into CSVAGGPDTQYF.

The rearrangement uses TRBV20-1 and TRBJ2-7, with D maybe TRBD1 (5 bases). V lost 5 bases to trimming and J lost 2 bases, with 13 bases between them. CDR3 length: 13 amino acids. Germline lookup yields CDR1 DFQATT and CDR2 SNEGSKA (reference sequence). The CDR3 DNA sequence: TGCAGTGCTTTAGACAGAATCACCTACGAGCAGTACGTC. This translates into CSALDRITYEQYV.

This clonotype was found a few times. This chain links TRBV6-5 with TRBJ2-1; 15 positions match TRBD2. The CDR3 loop spans 16 amino acids. J lost 6 bases, V lost 10 bases, and 10 bases had no gene match. CDR1 is MNHEY and CDR2 is SVGAGI in the germline V gene. The CDR3 sequence: CATIPGTSGGSNEQFF. The CDR3 region has the DNA TGTGCCACCATCCCCGGGACTAGCGGGGGGTCCAATGAGCAGTTCTTC.

About this clonotype: At one of its ends the junction is not consistent with the germline gene, which may arise from a read error. The chain uses TRBV7-2 and TRBJ2-2; 9 positions match TRBD1. The germline CDR1 and CDR2 sequences are SGHTA and FQGNSA. This CDR3 is 13 amino acids long. CDR3 DNA: TGTGCCAGCAGCTTAGCCGGGACAGGGTGGCCAAGGTTT. Translating it yields CASSLAGTGWPRF.

This clonotype was found many times. The chain is built from TRBV7-2 and TRBJ2-2, with 7 bases lining up with TRBD1. This CDR3 is built from 15 residues. The germline V gene has CDR1 SGHTA and CDR2 FQGNSA. J was trimmed by 4 bases and V by 5 bases; bases with no gene match: 7. CDR3 coding DNA: TGTGCCAGCAGCCCGACAGGGACCCTCACCGGGGAGCTGTTTTTT. Its protein product is CASSPTGTLTGELFF.

The sample holds many counts of this clonotype. The genes are TRBV7-2 and TRBJ2-3, with D tentatively TRBD2 (6 bases). CDR3 length: 15 amino acids. CDR1 and CDR2 (germline): SGHTA, FQGNSA. With 5 bases removed from V and 7 bases from J, the gap between germline ends came to 19 bases. The CDR3 is CASSISLTRGNTQYF. The CDR3 DNA reads as TGTGCCAGCAGCATCTCCTTGACCCGCGGGAATACGCAGTATTTT.

The genes are TRBV2 and TRBJ2-5, with 8 bases matching TRBD2. Trimming cost V 1 base and J 5 bases; bases outside gene matches: 9. Germline V gene data show CDR1 as SNHLY and CDR2 as FYNNEI. The CDR3 length is 16 residues. The CDR3 loop reads CASSEGHAGGWETQYF. The CDR3 nucleotides are TGTGCCAGCAGTGAAGGACATGCGGGGGGCTGGGAGACCCAGTACTTC.

This clonotype was seen a handful of times. The rearrangement uses TRBV27 and TRBJ1-1; D possibly corresponds to TRBD1 (6 bases). Per germline, CDR1 MNHEY and CDR2 SMNVEV (reference sequence). The CDR3 length is 15 residues. The germline V and J ends were trimmed by 5 bases and 9 bases, with 22 bases remaining between them. CDR3 amino acids: CASSLYTDRSYKAFF. CDR3 in DNA: TGTGCCAGCAGTCTCTACACCGACAGGTCATATAAAGCTTTCTTT.

This rearrangement joins TRBV5-6 to TRBJ1-5; TRBD1 agrees at 7 bases. There are 15 residues in the CDR3. V was pared by 4 bases and J by 3 bases, with 7 bases of the junction left unmatched. The germline gives CDR1 SGHDT, CDR2 YYEEEE. CDR3 in amino acids: CASSRTGTDNQPQHF. CDR3 DNA: TGTGCCAGCAGCAGAACCGGGACAGACAATCAGCCCCAGCATTTT.

This chain uses TRBV5-1 with TRBJ1-5; possibly TRBD1 for D (5 bases). V dropped 2 bases and J dropped 3 bases, with 12 bases sitting between them. The CDR3 has 15 amino acids. Germline V lookup: CDR1 SGHRS, CDR2 YFSETQ. The CDR3 bases are TGCGCCAGCAGCTTTCCAGGGAATGCCAATCAGCCCCAGCATTTT. It translates to CASSFPGNANQPQHF.

A word on this clonotype: A much larger clone differs from this one at a single base, so this may be a read error. The CDR3 region has the DNA TGTGCCAGCAGCTCCGGGCTGGGACAGAACTACAATGAGCAGTTCTTC. Protein sequence: CASSSGLGQNYNEQFF. The V gene is TRBV7-9, the J gene TRBJ2-1; 7 bases align to TRBD1. Germline CDR1 is SEHNR and CDR2 is FQNEAQ (reference sequence). The CDR3 is 16 amino acids. V trimming: 4 bases; J trimming: 3 bases; junction bases outside the gene matches: 9. Variable domain in full (rest from reference TRBV7-9 and TRBJ2-1): DTGVSQNPRHKITKRGQNVTFRCDPISEHNRLYWYRQTLGQGPEFLTYFQNEAQLEKSRLLSDRFSAERPKGSFSTLEIQRTEQGDSAMYLCASSSGLGQNYNEQFFGPGTRLTVL.

The CDR3 region has the DNA TGCAGTGCCACAAAGACAGGGACAGGGATTTCTCGGGGCTACACCTTC. It yields the protein CSATKTGTGISRGYTF. V and J are TRBV20-1 and TRBJ1-2; 9 bases fit TRBD1. This CDR3 has 16 amino acids. J lost 8 bases, V lost 6 bases, and 19 bases had no gene match. The germline V gene encodes CDR1 DFQATT and CDR2 SNEGSKA (reference sequence).